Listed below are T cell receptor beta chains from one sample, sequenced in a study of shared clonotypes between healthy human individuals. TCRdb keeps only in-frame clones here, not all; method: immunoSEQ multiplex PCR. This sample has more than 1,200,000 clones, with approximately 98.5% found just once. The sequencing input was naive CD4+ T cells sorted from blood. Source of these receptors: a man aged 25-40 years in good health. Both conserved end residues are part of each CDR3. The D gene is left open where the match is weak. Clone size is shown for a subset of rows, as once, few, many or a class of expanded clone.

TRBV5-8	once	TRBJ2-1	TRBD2	TGTGCCAGCAGCACGGGACTAGCGGGAGACAATGAGCAGTTCTTC	CASSTGLAGDNEQFF
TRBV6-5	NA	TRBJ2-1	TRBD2	TGTGCCAGCAGTTACCGACTAGCGGGAGGGCTTTGGGAGCAGTTCTTC	CASSYRLAGGLWEQFF
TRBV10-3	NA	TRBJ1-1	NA	TGTGCCATCAGGGGCCCCGGGGTTGTCACTGAAGCTTTCTTT	CAIRGPGVVTEAFF
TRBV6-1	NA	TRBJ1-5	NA	TGTGCCAGCAGTGAAAGTTTTGGAGGTCAGCCCCAGCATTTT	CASSESFGGQPQHF
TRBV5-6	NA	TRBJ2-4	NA	TGTGCCAGCAGCTTTAGTACCGTGGCCAAAAACATTCAGTACTTC	CASSFSTVAKNIQYF
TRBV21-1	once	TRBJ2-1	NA	TGTGCCAGCAGCAAAGTTTCGAGTGGGACAGGAGGGACATACAATGAGCAGTTCTTC	CASSKVSSGTGGTYNEQFF
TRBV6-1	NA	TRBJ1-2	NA	TGTGCCAGCAGTGACAGGGACAACTATGGCTACACCTTC	CASSDRDNYGYTF
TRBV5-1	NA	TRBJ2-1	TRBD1	TGCGCCAGCAGCTCCCAGGGGGCGTTCTACAATGAGCAGTTCTTC	CASSSQGAFYNEQFF
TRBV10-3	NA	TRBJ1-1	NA	TGTGCCATCAGCGTCGGGAGCTCCACTGAAGCTTTCTTT	CAISVGSSTEAFF
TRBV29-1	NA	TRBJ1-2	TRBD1	TGCAGCGTTGCGGCGGACAGGCGACTTAACTATGGCTACACCTTC	CSVAADRRLNYGYTF
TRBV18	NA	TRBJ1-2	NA	TGTGCCAGCTCACACCTCGGGGGGGCCTCCTATGGCTACACCTTC	CASSHLGGASYGYTF
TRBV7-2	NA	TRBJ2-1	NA	TGTGCCAGCAGCTTAGTTATCCGCAACAATGAGCAGTTCTTC	CASSLVIRNNEQFF
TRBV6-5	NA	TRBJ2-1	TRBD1	TGTGCCAGCAGGCCAGGACAGGGGAACTACAATGAGCAGTTCTTC	CASRPGQGNYNEQFF
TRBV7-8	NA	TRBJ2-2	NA	TGTGCCAGCAGCGCGCAGGTTACCGGGGAGCTGTTTTTT	CASSAQVTGELFF
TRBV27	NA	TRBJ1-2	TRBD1	TGTGCCAGCAGTCCCCGAGCGGGAGGGGGCGACTATGGCTACACCTTC	CASSPRAGGGDYGYTF
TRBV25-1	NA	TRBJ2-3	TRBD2	TGTGCCAGCAGTGACCTTGTAGCGGGGATCACAGATACGCAGTATTTT	CASSDLVAGITDTQYF
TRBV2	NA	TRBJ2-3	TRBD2	TGTGCCAGCAGTCTGGCGGGAGGTCGCTATTTT	CASSLAGGRYF